This entry describes one T cell receptor (beta chain). The target antigen is unknown. The sample comes from a study of shared clonotypes between healthy human individuals. Overall study results and limits: The study found lower generation probabilities in non-shared clonotypes than in those shared by all four donors. Relative to memory subsets, naive subsets generally showed larger estimated richness.

The CDR3 is 14 amino acids. The germline V and J ends were trimmed by 5 bases and 6 bases, with 13 bases remaining between them. Germline V CDR1 and CDR2: MDHEN, SYDVKM. In the original processing: Filtering differed, since immunoSEQ gave only junction sequences and no quality scores. Sequenced by immunoSEQ multiplex PCR; TCRdb stores in-frame clones only, minus some. V and J calls and clone size are given by that table; D and trimming were obtained from the DNA. The data contain some 2.1 million clones, roughly 94% of them singletons. The material sequenced was naive CD4+ T cells sorted from blood. Subset given: CD45RA+ positively selected. The chain combines TRBV28 with TRBJ1-4; D unresolved. The receptor was isolated from a man younger than 30 in good health. CDR3 nucleotides: TGTGCCAGCAGTAGGCGATTGGGAGATGAAAAACTGTTTTTT. Translation: CASSRRLGDEKLFF.